A selection of T cell receptor beta chains follows, all from one sample in a study of identical twins. Via MiXCR, TCRdb re-called the 5' RACE reads, giving one row per CDR3 protein. The repertoire holds 600,000 to 700,000 distinct CDR3 sequences, with around 21% as singletons. The same data also went into a second study, on T cells expressing NK-cell markers.

Sequenced input: PBMCs. All receptors derive from a woman aged 18-35 years in good health. The conserved cysteine and the conserved F or W are not part of the CDR3 here. The order of the fields is J gene, V gene, CDR3 protein.

TRBJ1-1 TRBV12-3/TRBV12-4 ASRSSWYTEAF
TRBJ1-1 TRBV3-1 ASSQDFGTAYMNTEAF
TRBJ1-2 TRBV12-3/TRBV12-4 ASPGSLESGIT
TRBJ2-1 TRBV10-3 AISEWDSGKPHNEQF
TRBJ2-7 TRBV6-1 ASSSSGTHSYEQY
TRBJ2-5 TRBV6-2/TRBV6-3 ASSYPTSGRETQY
TRBJ2-2 TRBV12-3/TRBV12-4 ASSFRVANTGELF
TRBJ2-7 TRBV5-6 ASSFRTGTYEQY
TRBJ2-5 TRBV4-3 ASSQEDGFKGTQY
TRBJ1-4 TRBV20-1 SAYYGPRNEKLF
TRBJ2-3 TRBV7-9 ASSRQIGSTDTQY
TRBJ2-3 TRBV5-1 ASSLVGEMLDTQY
TRBJ2-7 TRBV10-3 AISVGTSGDYEQY
TRBJ2-1 TRBV6-2/TRBV6-3 ASSSRREGRGEQF
TRBJ2-3 TRBV6-1 ASSGLAGGADTQY
TRBJ2-1 TRBV5-1 ASSREGIVRYNEQF
TRBJ1-4 TRBV29-1 SVAGHFNEKLF
TRBJ2-1 TRBV20-1 SARGAGTFYEQF
TRBJ2-5 TRBV5-5 ASSFTSGDGTQY
TRBJ2-3 TRBV4-3 ASSQEPPPLDTQY
TRBJ2-3 TRBV7-8 ASSLAVGLAGSADTQY
TRBJ2-1 TRBV19 ASTTGDDEQF
TRBJ2-3 TRBV6-1 ASRTRGSRTDTQY
TRBJ2-1 TRBV6-1 ASSLGPHADNEQF
TRBJ2-3 TRBV11-2 ASSPWTSGVVDTQY
TRBJ2-2 TRBV7-2 ASPSPGGGVGELF
TRBJ2-1 TRBV10-2 ASRGGLYNEQF
TRBJ1-1 TRBV12-3/TRBV12-4 ASNPGGETEAF
TRBJ1-2 TRBV12-3/TRBV12-4 ASSPGPSRGYT
TRBJ1-2 TRBV18 ASSPPGREADGYT
TRBJ2-7 TRBV7-8 ASSRRPTTGTSSEQY
TRBJ2-1 TRBV6-5 ASSPLGVGKF
TRBJ2-1 TRBV12-3/TRBV12-4 ASSPLGYNEQF
TRBJ2-3 TRBV20-1 SASTGFDTQY
TRBJ1-2 TRBV20-1 SARALTGRYGYT
TRBJ1-5 TRBV20-1 SARVMGPHQPQH
TRBJ2-1 TRBV4-1 ASSQVEGSGGEQF
TRBJ1-1 TRBV29-1 SVEAGESTEAF
TRBJ2-1 TRBV7-9 ASSLPGSPYNEQF
TRBJ2-2 TRBV4-3 ASSQGSGSGYTGELF
TRBJ2-7 TRBV11-2 ASSLELGSSFIYEQY
TRBJ2-1 TRBV7-2 ASGLAGAGSF
TRBJ2-6 TRBV5-6 ASSSNPTGYSGANVLT
TRBJ1-2 TRBV5-1 ASRPNSAGLLSYGYT
TRBJ2-7 TRBV7-9 ASSLTGGGTYEQY
TRBJ1-1 TRBV29-1 SVDRGDTEAF
TRBJ2-1 TRBV10-3 AISESGNYNEQF
TRBJ2-7 TRBV5-5 ASSLGDWAWEQY
TRBJ2-1 TRBV10-3 AISELNEQF
TRBJ2-7 TRBV13 ASSFRQTFYEQY
TRBJ2-7 TRBV20-1 SAVSGGDEQY
TRBJ2-2 TRBV7-6 ASRPWTGMNTGELF
TRBJ1-6 TRBV3-1 ASSQGRSSDSPLH
TRBJ2-7 TRBV29-1 SVEEPQGQY
TRBJ1-2 TRBV27 ASSFRGGYGYT